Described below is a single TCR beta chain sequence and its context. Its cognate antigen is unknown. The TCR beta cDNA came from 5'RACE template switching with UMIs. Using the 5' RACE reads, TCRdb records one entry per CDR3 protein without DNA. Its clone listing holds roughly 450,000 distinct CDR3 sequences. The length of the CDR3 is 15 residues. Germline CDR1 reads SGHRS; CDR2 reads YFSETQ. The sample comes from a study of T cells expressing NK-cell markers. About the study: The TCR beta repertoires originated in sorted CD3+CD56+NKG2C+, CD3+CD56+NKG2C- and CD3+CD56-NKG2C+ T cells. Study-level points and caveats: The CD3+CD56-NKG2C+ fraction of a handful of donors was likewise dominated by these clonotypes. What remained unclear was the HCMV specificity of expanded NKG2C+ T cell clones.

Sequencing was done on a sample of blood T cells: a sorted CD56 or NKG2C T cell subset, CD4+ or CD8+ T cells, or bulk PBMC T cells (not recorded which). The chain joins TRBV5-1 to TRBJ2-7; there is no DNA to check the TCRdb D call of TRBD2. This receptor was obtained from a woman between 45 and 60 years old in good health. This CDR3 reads CASSLDTGVGYEQYF.